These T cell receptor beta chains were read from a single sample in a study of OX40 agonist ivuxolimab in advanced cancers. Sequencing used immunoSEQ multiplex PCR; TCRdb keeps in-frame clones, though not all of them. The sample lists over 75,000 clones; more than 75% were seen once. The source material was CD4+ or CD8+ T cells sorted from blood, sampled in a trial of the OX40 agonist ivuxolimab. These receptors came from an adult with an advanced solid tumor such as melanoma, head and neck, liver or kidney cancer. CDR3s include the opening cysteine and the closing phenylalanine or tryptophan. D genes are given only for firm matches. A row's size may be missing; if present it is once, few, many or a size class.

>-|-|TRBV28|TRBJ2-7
CASGRKGYEQYF
TGTGCCAGCGGCCGAAAGGGTTACGAGCAGTACTTC
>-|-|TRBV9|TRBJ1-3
CASSVDEGNTIYF
TGTGCCAGCAGCGTCGATGAAGGAAACACCATATATTTT
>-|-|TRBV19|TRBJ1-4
CASSKHRQSTNEKLFF
TGTGCCAGTAGTAAACATAGACAGTCAACTAATGAAAAACTGTTTTTT
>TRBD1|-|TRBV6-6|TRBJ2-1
CAIGTEFYNEQFF
TGTGCCATCGGGACAGAATTCTACAATGAGCAGTTCTTC
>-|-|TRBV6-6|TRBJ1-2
CASSNPYYGYTF
TGTGCCAGCAGTAACCCTTACTATGGCTACACCTTC
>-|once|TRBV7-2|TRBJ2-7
CASTLDRISYEQYF
TGTGCCAGCACCCTGGACCGAATATCCTACGAGCAGTACTTC
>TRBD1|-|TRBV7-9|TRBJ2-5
CASSLRTGSEGETQYF
TGTGCCAGCAGCCTCCGGACAGGGTCTGAGGGGGAGACCCAGTACTTC
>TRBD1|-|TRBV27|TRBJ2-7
CASSLSGRGLEQYF
TGTGCCAGCAGTTTATCGGGCAGGGGGCTCGAGCAGTACTTC
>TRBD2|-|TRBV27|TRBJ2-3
CASSPRLAGASDTQYF
TGTGCCAGCAGTCCCAGACTAGCGGGAGCTTCGGATACGCAGTATTTT
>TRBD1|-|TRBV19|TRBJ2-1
CASSIQGAYNEQFF
TGTGCCAGTAGTATCCAGGGGGCCTACAATGAGCAGTTCTTC
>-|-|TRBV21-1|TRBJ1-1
CASSTSRGLVENTEAFF
TGTGCCAGCAGCACTAGCAGGGGATTGGTGGAGAACACTGAAGCTTTCTTT
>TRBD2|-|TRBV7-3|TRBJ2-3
CASSSGLGAQYF
TGTGCCAGCAGCTCGGGACTAGGCGCGCAGTATTTT
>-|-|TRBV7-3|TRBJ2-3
CASSLGLLRDTDTQYF
TGTGCCAGCAGCTTAGGCCTTCTGCGAGACACAGATACGCAGTATTTT
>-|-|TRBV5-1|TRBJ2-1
CASSLSSASPEQFF
TGCGCCAGCAGCTTGTCATCAGCTAGTCCTGAGCAGTTCTTC
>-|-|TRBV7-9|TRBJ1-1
CASSLGRPQEAFF
TGTGCCAGCAGCTTAGGCCGACCGCAAGAAGCTTTCTTT
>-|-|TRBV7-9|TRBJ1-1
CASSLAEGTTEAFF
TGTGCCAGCAGCTTAGCGGAGGGGACCACTGAAGCTTTCTTT
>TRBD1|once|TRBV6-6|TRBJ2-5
CASRRTGGRQETQYF
TGTGCCAGCAGGCGGACAGGAGGCCGACAAGAGACCCAGTACTTC
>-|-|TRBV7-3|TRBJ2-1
CASSLLGESSYNEQFF
TGTGCCAGCAGCTTACTGGGGGAGAGCTCCTACAATGAGCAGTTCTTC
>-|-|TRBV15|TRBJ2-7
CATSRDPLGTLEQYF
TGTGCCACCAGCAGAGATCCCCTCGGGACACTCGAGCAGTACTTC
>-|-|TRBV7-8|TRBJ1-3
CASSLASIGGNTIYF
TGTGCCAGCAGCTTAGCCTCGATAGGGGGAAACACCATATATTTT
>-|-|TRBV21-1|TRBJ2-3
CASSKGATGAIPDTQYF
TGTGCCAGCAGCAAAGGGGCAACGGGCGCGATCCCAGATACGCAGTATTTT
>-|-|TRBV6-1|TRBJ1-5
CASSEALGNQPQHF
TGTGCCAGCAGTGAAGCTTTGGGCAATCAGCCCCAGCATTTT
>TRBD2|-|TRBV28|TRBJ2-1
CASTGRRGLLSSYNEQFF
TGTGCCAGCACGGGACGGCGGGGACTACTAAGCTCCTACAATGAGCAGTTCTTC
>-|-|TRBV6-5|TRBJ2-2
CASSYSAQTNTGELFF
TGTGCCAGCAGTTACTCGGCCCAAACGAACACCGGGGAGCTGTTTTTT
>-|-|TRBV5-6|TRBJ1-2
CASSTLQQTANYGYTF
TGTGCCAGCAGTACTCTCCAGCAGACAGCTAACTATGGCTACACCTTC
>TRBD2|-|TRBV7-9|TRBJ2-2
CASSKSLAANTGELFF
TGTGCCAGCAGCAAAAGCCTAGCGGCGAACACCGGGGAGCTGTTTTTT
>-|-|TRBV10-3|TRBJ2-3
CAISEITDTQYF
TGTGCCATCAGTGAGATTACAGATACGCAGTATTTT
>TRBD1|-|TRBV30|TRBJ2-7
CASGTGAVSYEQYF
TGTGCCTCCGGGACAGGAGCTGTCTCCTACGAGCAGTACTTC
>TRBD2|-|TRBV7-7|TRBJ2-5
CASSSSPAGGLETQYF
TGTGCCAGCAGCTCGTCCCCAGCGGGAGGGTTAGAGACCCAGTACTTC
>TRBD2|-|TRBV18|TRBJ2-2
CASSPPTSGRAVELFF
TGTGCCAGCTCACCACCCACTAGCGGGAGGGCCGTGGAGCTGTTTTTT
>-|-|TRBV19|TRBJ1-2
CASSRSGYGYTF
TGTGCCAGTAGTCGATCCGGCTATGGCTACACCTTC
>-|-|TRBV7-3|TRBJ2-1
CASSSTLRERNEQFF
TGTGCCAGCAGCTCCACCTTACGGGAGAGAAATGAGCAGTTCTTC
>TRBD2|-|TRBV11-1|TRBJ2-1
CASSLRTSGGRRFF
TGTGCCAGCAGCCTTCGGACTAGCGGGGGGAGGAGGTTCTTC
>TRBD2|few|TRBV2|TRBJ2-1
CASREREGSYNEQFF
TGTGCCAGCAGAGAGCGGGAGGGGTCCTACAATGAGCAGTTCTTC
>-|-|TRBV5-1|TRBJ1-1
CASSLVIRGHQEAFF
TGCGCCAGCAGCTTGGTCATCCGGGGCCATCAGGAAGCTTTCTTT
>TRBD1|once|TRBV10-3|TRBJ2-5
CAISEREGGLSQETQYF
TGTGCCATCAGTGAGCGAGAAGGGGGCCTCTCCCAAGAGACCCAGTACTTC
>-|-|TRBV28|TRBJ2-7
CASSTGAAYEQYF
TGTGCCAGCAGCACCGGGGCCGCCTACGAGCAGTACTTC
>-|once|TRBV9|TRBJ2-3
CASSVVEAGDTDTQYF
TGTGCCAGCAGCGTAGTAGAGGCGGGCGACACAGATACGCAGTATTTT
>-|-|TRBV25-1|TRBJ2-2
CASSRDTYTGELFF
TGTGCCAGCAGTCGGGACACTTACACCGGGGAGCTGTTTTTT
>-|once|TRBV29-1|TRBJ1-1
CSAKTGNTEAFF
TGCAGCGCTAAGACAGGGAACACTGAAGCTTTCTTT
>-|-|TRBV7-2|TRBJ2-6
CASSFRGASSGANVLTF
TGTGCCAGCAGCTTCAGGGGGGCATCCTCTGGGGCCAACGTCCTGACTTTC
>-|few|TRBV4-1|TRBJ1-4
CASSQVTVNEKLFF
TGCGCCAGCAGCCAAGTGACAGTTAATGAAAAACTGTTTTTT
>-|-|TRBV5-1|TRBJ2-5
CASSLLGGETQYF
TGCGCCAGCAGCTTGTTGGGGGGAGAGACCCAGTACTTC
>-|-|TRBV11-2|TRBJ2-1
CASTPLYNEQFF
TGTGCCAGCACCCCACTATACAATGAGCAGTTCTTC
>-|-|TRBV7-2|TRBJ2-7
CASSLSTGGYEQYF
TGTGCCAGCAGCTTATCAACGGGCGGATACGAGCAGTACTTC
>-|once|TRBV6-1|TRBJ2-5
CASSEGWIRSGRQETQYF
TGTGCCAGCAGTGAAGGGTGGATTCGGTCGGGGCGGCAAGAGACCCAGTACTTC
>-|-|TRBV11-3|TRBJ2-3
CASSYNRDSETDTQYF
TGTGCCAGCAGCTACAATCGGGACTCCGAAACAGATACGCAGTATTTT
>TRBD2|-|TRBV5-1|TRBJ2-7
CASSLAAGGRSYEQYF
TGCGCCAGCAGCTTGGCCGCGGGAGGGAGGTCCTACGAGCAGTACTTC
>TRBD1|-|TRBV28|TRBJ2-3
CASTETGAVTDTQYF
TGTGCCAGCACCGAGACAGGGGCGGTCACAGATACGCAGTATTTT
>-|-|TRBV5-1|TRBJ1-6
CASSLGGRGSSPLHF
TGCGCCAGCAGCTTGGGAGGCCGGGGAAGTTCACCCCTCCACTTT
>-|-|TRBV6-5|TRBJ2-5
CASSYRAGKTQYF
TGTGCCAGCAGTTACCGGGCCGGAAAGACCCAGTACTTC
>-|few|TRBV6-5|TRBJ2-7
CASSRTANYEQYF
TGTGCCAGCAGCCGGACTGCGAACTACGAGCAGTACTTC
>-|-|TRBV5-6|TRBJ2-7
CASSLVSGGAYEQYF
TGTGCCAGCAGCTTGGTGTCCGGGGGCGCCTACGAGCAGTACTTC
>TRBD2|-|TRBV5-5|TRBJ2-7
CASSRGQGTSGTVREQYF
TGTGCCAGCAGCCGAGGGCAGGGAACTAGCGGGACAGTCCGGGAGCAGTACTTC
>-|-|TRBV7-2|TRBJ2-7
CASSLGSGRYEQYF
TGTGCCAGCAGCTTAGGATCGGGTCGCTACGAGCAGTACTTC
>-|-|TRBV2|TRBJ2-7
CASSGSGGYEQYF
TGTGCCAGCAGTGGAAGCGGTGGGTACGAGCAGTACTTC